This TCR beta chain came from a study of PD-1 and CTLA-4 blockade in melanoma. Some clones are missing from TCRdb's copy, which holds only in-frame ones; the method was immunoSEQ multiplex PCR. The sample lists some 33,000 clones; approximately 90% were seen once. Per germline, CDR1 SGHNT and CDR2 YYREEE (reference sequence). The CDR3 is 14 residues long. The V end was cut by 4 bases, the J end by 3 bases, with 14 bases between. There are a few counts of this clone. This TCR derives from a human donor with melanoma. The sample was CD8+ T cells from peripheral blood, taken from a patient given anti-PD-1 treatment. The chain has TRBV5-4 and TRBJ2-7; D not certain. CDR3 DNA: TGTGCCAGCAGCACCGGCAGAATCGACTACGAGCAGTACTTC. Translating gives CASSTGRIDYEQYF.